The T cell receptor beta chain described here comes from a study of blood T cell repertoires in COVID-19. Study information: Nucleic acid was either cDNA or gDNA, and it came from T cells, B-cell-depleted T cells, or PBMCs.

Those enrolled, adults aged roughly 18 to 89 years, came from some 23 US areas. Cohorts were assigned according to the clinical history that participants reported. This clone was detected only a few times. The CDR3 runs to 14 residues. Trimming stripped 0 bases from V and 5 bases from J, with 11 bases between. The germline V gene has CDR1 MNHEY and CDR2 SVGAGI. Original processing notes: Amplification with reference gene primers provided the estimates of nucleated cell counts. The method was immunoSEQ multiplex PCR; TCRdb's version includes in-frame clones alone and lacks a portion of them. V, J and clone size reflect that table, while D and trimming were determined from the DNA. The sample has 180,000 or so clones; about 88% are singletons.

The chain has TRBV6-5 and TRBJ2-7, with a tentative D call TRBD1 (5 bases). The sequenced sample consisted of PBMCs or T cells enriched from blood (not recorded which). The receptor was derived from a woman aged 40 to 50 with acute COVID-19. The CDR3 protein is CASSYSAGWDEQYF. Here the CDR3 DNA reads TGTGCCAGCAGTTACTCGGCAGGGTGGGACGAGCAGTACTTC.